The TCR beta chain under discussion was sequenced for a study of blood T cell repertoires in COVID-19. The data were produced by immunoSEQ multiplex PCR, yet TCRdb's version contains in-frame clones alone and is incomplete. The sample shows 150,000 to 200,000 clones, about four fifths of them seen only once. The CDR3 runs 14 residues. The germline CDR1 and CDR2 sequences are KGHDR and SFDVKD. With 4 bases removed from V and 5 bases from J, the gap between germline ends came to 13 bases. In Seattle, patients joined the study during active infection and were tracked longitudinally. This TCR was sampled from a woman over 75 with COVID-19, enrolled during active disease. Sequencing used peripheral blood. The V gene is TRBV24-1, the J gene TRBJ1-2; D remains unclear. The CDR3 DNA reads TGTGCCACCAGTGACGAGTCGTTGACTTATGGCTACACCTTC. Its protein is CATSDESLTYGYTF.